Included here is one T cell receptor (beta chain) sequence, with context. The sample comes from a study of blood T cell repertoires in COVID-19. Whole-study context: Spain, Italy and the United States supplied samples that represented acute and convalescent COVID-19. T cells, B-cell-depleted T cells, or PBMCs provided the cDNA or gDNA that served as material.

Methods used by the authors: Estimates of nucleated cell counts were drawn from the amplification of reference gene primers. Libraries were prepared by immunoSEQ multiplex PCR; TCRdb keeps only in-frame clonotypes and omits some of them. V and J calls and clone size are given by that table; D and trimming were obtained from the DNA. The data show nearly 100,000 clones, with approximately 84% seen just once and more than 9% held by the top ten. CDR1 is LGHDT, CDR2 YNNKEL, per germline (reference sequence). V lost 6 bases and J 10 bases, leaving 16 bases between the germline ends. The CDR3 runs 13 residues.

This chain joins TRBV3-1 (or the pseudogene TRBV3-2) and TRBJ2-1; possible D gene TRBD2, 5 bases. This TCR derives from a man aged 65-85 years with acute or convalescent COVID-19. The source material was peripheral blood. The CDR3 DNA reads as TGTGCCAGCAGTCCTAGACCCTCGGGGGAGCAGTTCTTC. Translated, it gives CASSPRPSGEQFF.